This T cell receptor beta chain is from a study of T cell responses to AZD1222 COVID-19 vaccine. Study-wide points: Among those given AZD1222, only 6 or 7 were seropositive at baseline.

This clone has a count of ten or more. Its antigen is unidentified. The length of the CDR3 is 13 residues. Germline V CDR1 and CDR2: ENHRY, SYGVKD. Trimming stripped 3 bases from V and 15 bases from J, with 18 bases between. Method: immunoSEQ multiplex PCR; TCRdb's copy keeps in-frame clones and lacks some. Among 150,000 to 200,000 clones listed, more than 85% were seen once. This clonotype was obtained from an adult in good health. Source: peripheral blood, taken on day 0 of AZD1222 vaccination. The chain carries TRBV10-3 and TRBJ2-1; perhaps TRBD1 as D (6 bases). The CDR3 region is CAISDSRGQGRFF. The CDR3 nucleotides are TGTGCCATCAGTGACAGTAGAGGTCAGGGGAGGTTCTTC.